This T cell receptor beta chain was obtained from a study of tumor-infiltrating lymphocytes in primary liver carcinoma. Study-wide points: With p = 0.039, the top-250-clone fraction in tumors significantly exceeded that in blood. Whereas tumor region pairs overlapped more, tumor-adjacent and tumor-blood pairs overlapped less.

A primer in the constant region served to generate TCR beta cDNA from 500 to 600 ng of total RNA. Construction of TCR beta libraries relied on three successive nested multiplex PCR rounds employing slightly modified ARM-PCR. Use of TRBV1-TRBV30 forward primers with a C-beta reverse primer characterized the first two PCR rounds, which lasted around 9 cycles each. A single record per CDR3 protein comes from TCRdb applying MiXCR to the multiplex PCR reads. The sample contains tens of thousands of distinct CDR3 sequences, roughly 80% of which appear only once. This clonotype has just one count. Its cognate antigen is unknown. No DNA is shown, since the ends of the CDR3 on it are uncertain; the CDR3 is the one TCRdb lists. The CDR3 region is 16 residues in length, termini included. The germline V gene has CDR1 LGHNA and CDR2 YNFKEQ. Scientists recovered RNA and DNA together from around 20-30 mg of unsorted bulk tissue.

The source of this sequence is a man in his forties with primary liver carcinoma and hepatitis B virus infection. Sequenced sample: tumor-adjacent normal liver tissue. The chain joins TRBV4-2 to TRBJ2-1; the listed D gene, TRBD1, was not tested against the DNA. CDR3 amino acids: CASGHAWGQGNNEPFF.